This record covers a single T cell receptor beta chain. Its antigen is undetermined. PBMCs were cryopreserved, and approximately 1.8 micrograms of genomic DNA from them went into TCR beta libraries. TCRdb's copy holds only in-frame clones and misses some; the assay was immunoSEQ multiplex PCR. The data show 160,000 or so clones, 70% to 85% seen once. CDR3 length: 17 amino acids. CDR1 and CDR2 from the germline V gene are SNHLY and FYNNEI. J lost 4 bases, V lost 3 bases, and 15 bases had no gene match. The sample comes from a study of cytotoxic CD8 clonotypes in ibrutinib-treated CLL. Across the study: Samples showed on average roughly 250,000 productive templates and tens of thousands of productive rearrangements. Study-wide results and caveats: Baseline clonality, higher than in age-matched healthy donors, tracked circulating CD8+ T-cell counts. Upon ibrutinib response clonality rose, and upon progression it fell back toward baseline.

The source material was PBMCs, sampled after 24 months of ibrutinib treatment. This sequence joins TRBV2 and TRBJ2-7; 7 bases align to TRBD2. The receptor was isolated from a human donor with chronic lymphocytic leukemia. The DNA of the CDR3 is TGTGCCAGCAGTGAGGGAGGGGAGGCATACGTAGCATACGAGCAGTACTTC. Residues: CASSEGGEAYVAYEQYF.